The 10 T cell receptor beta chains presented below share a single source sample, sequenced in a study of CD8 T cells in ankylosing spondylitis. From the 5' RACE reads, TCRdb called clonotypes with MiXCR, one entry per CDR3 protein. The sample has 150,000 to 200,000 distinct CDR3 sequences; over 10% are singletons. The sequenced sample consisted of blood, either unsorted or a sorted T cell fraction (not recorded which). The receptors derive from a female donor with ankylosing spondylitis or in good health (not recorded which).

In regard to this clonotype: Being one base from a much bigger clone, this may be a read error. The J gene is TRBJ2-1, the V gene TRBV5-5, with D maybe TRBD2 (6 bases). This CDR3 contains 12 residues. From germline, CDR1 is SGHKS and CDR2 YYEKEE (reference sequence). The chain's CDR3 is CDSSQQRDFWVF. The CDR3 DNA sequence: TGTGACAGCAGCCAACAACGGGACTTCTGGGTTTTC.

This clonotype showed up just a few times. The CDR3, as DNA: TGCAGTGGTTGGCTAGCGGTCGGTAGAGAGCAGTACTTC. This sequence encodes CSGWLAVGREQYF. This chain connects TRBV20-1 to TRBJ2-7; 7 bases agree with TRBD2. Germline loops: CDR1 DFQATT, CDR2 SNEGSKA (reference sequence). The CDR3 has 13 residues. J gave up 7 bases and V 7 bases, and 13 bases lay outside the gene matches.

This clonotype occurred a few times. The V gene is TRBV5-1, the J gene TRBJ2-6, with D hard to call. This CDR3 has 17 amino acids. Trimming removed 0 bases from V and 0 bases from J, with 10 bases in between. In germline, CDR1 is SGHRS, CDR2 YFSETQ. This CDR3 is CASSLEAVSSGANVLTF. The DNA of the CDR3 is TGCGCCAGCAGCTTGGAGGCAGTTAGCTCTGGGGCCAACGTCCTGACTTTC.

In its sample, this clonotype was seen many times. The CDR3 DNA reads TGTGCCAGCAGCCCGAGTTCAACTAGCGGGAGGACTTTGAAGCAGTACTTC. Translating it yields CASSPSSTSGRTLKQYF. V gene TRBV7-2 combines with J gene TRBJ2-7; 12 bases align to TRBD2. The CDR3 spans 17 residues. Germline CDR1 and CDR2: SGHTA and FQGNSA. V trimming: 5 bases; J trimming: 8 bases; junction bases outside the gene matches: 16.

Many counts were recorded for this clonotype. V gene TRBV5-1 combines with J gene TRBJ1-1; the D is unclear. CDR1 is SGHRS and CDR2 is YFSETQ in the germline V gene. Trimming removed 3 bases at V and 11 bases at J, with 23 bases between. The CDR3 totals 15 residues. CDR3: CASSYAGSDPTMAFF. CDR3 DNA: TGCGCCAGCAGCTACGCCGGGAGCGACCCCACTATGGCTTTCTTT.

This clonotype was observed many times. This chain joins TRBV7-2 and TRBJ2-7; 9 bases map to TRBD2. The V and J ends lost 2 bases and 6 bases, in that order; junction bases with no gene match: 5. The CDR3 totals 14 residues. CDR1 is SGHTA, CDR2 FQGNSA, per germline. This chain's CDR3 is CASSLPGTSTEQYF. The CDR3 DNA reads TGTGCCAGCAGCTTACCCGGGACTAGCACCGAGCAGTACTTC.

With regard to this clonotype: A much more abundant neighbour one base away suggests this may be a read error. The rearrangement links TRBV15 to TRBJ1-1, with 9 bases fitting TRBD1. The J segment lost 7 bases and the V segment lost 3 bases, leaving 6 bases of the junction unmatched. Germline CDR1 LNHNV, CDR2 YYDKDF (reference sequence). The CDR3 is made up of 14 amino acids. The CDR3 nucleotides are TGTGCCACCAGCAGTTACAGGGGGCGGGATGAAGCTTTCTTT. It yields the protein CATSSYRGRDEAFF.

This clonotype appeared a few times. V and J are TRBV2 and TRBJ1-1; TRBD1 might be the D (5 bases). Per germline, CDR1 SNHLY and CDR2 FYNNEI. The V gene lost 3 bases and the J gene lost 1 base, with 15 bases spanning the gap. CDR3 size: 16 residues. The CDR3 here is CASSDREGFANTEAFF. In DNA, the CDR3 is TGTGCCAGCAGTGACAGGGAGGGCTTCGCGAACACTGAAGCTTTCTTT.

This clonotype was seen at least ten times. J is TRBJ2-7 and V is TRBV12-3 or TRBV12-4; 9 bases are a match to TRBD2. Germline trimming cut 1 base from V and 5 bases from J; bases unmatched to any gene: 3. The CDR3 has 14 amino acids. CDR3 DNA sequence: TGTGCCAGCAGTTTAGGGCGGGAGGGGAACGAGCAGTACTTC. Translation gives CASSLGREGNEQYF.

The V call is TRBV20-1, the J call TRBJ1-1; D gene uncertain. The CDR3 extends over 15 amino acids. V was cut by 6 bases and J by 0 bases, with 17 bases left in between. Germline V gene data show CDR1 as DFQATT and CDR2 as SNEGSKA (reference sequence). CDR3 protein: CSARPGLLMNTEAFF. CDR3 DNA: TGCAGTGCGCGACCGGGTCTTCTCATGAACACTGAAGCTTTCTTT.